This TCR beta chain was captured in a study of shared clonotypes between healthy human individuals. The germline V gene has CDR1 MNHNS and CDR2 SASEGT. The CDR3 runs 14 residues. The ends lost 4 bases at V and 4 bases at J; junction bases unmatched: 4. As processed by the authors: ImmunoSEQ output held junction-only sequences without quality scores, so filtering differed. Using immunoSEQ multiplex PCR, the repertoire was profiled, and TCRdb retains in-frame clones only, with some absent. The DNA was the basis for D and trimming; V, J and clone size are from that table. The table lists over 2,000,000 clones, 85% to 95% of them singletons, with about 1.7% in the top ten. CD45RO-negative, CCR7-positively selected cells formed the naive CD8 fraction, excluding terminally differentiated effector memory CD45RA+ cells.

V gene TRBV6-1 combines with J gene TRBJ2-7; 10 positions agree with TRBD2. The sequencing sample was made of naive CD8+ T cells from PBMCs. The receptor comes from a man aged 18 to 29 in good health. Some clones in this sample may be carry-over from other donors' samples. The CDR3 bases are TGTGCCAGCAGTGTTAAGCGGGAGGGTTACGAGCAGTACTTC. The encoded protein is CASSVKREGYEQYF.